Presented here are 32 T cell receptor beta chains from one specimen sequenced in a study of blood T cells in healthy people across ages. A second PCR of roughly 7 to 11 cycles used a sample-barcoded 5' primer and a J-beta primer mix. TCRdb used MiXCR to reprocess the 5' RACE reads, holding one entry per CDR3 protein. The sample includes around 800,000 distinct CDR3 sequences, roughly 24% of them seen just once. The same sample was also used in a study of T cells of mothers and their children.

Specimen: blood. All receptors derive from a boy younger than 18 in good health.

The chain combines TRBV7-2 with TRBJ1-2; D possibly corresponds to TRBD1 (5 bases). Trimming took off 2 bases at V and 0 bases at J, with 7 bases between the two ends. Germline V CDR1 and CDR2: SGHTA, FQGNSA. The CDR3 runs 14 residues. CDR3 DNA: TGTGCCAGCAGCTTAAAAGGGGCTAACTATGGCTACACCTTC. Translation gives CASSLKGANYGYTF.

The genes are TRBV7-3 and TRBJ2-2; tentative D call: TRBD1 (6 bases). This CDR3 contains 18 residues. Germline V lookup: CDR1 SGHTA, CDR2 FQGTGA. Trimming took 5 bases from V and 1 from J, leaving 20 bases between them. Written as DNA, the CDR3 is TGTGCCAGCAGCCCCGGCCAGGGGCACCCGAGGAACACCGGGGAGCTGTTTTTT. Protein product: CASSPGQGHPRNTGELFF.

The chain carries TRBV7-9 and TRBJ1-2; the match to TRBD1 covers 8 bases. From germline, CDR1 is SEHNR and CDR2 FQNEAQ (reference sequence). The CDR3 is 17 residues long. Trimming removed 4 bases from V and 0 bases from J; junction bases left unmatched: 10. CDR3 sequence reads: CASSSTRTGKSNYGYTF. The CDR3 coding sequence is TGTGCCAGCAGCTCGACCAGGACAGGGAAATCTAACTATGGCTACACCTTC.

This chain uses TRBV7-9 with TRBJ2-1; tentatively, D is TRBD1 or TRBD2 (5 bases each). V was trimmed by 5 bases and J by 0 bases, leaving 11 bases between them. This CDR3 is built from 15 residues. Germline CDR1 SEHNR, CDR2 FQNEAQ (reference sequence). In nucleotides, the CDR3 is TGTGCCAGCAGCCTGGGACGGGCCTCCTACAATGAGCAGTTCTTC. It translates to CASSLGRASYNEQFF. The whole variable domain, filled in from reference TRBV7-9 and TRBJ2-1, reads DTGVSQNPRHKITKRGQNVTFRCDPISEHNRLYWYRQTLGQGPEFLTYFQNEAQLEKSRLLSDRFSAERPKGSFSTLEIQRTEQGDSAMYLCASSLGRASYNEQFFGPGTRLTVL.

The chain is built from TRBV3-1 and TRBJ2-7, with D possibly TRBD2 on 6 matching bases. The germline V gene encodes CDR1 LGHDT and CDR2 YNNKEL (reference sequence). Trimming shortened V by 2 bases and J by 6 bases, and 17 bases separated the two germline ends. The CDR3 runs 15 residues. The CDR3 here is CASSQPGLGDIEQYF. DNA for the CDR3: TGTGCCAGCAGCCAACCGGGACTGGGGGATATCGAGCAGTACTTC.

The V and J genes are TRBV5-1 and TRBJ2-2, with unresolved D. CDR1 is SGHRS and CDR2 is YFSETQ in the germline V gene. V lost 0 bases to trimming and J lost 4 bases, with 10 bases between them. The CDR3 sequence is 15 residues long. This chain's CDR3 is CASSLAMVITGELFF. Written as DNA, the CDR3 is TGCGCCAGCAGCTTGGCCATGGTGATCACCGGGGAGCTGTTTTTT. The full variable domain, with the rest looked up from reference TRBV5-1 and TRBJ2-2, is KAGVTQTPRYLIKTRGQQVTLSCSPISGHRSVSWYQQTPGQGLQFLFEYFSETQRNKGNFPGRFSGRQFSNSRSEMNVSTLELGDSALYLCASSLAMVITGELFFGEGSRLTVL.

This chain links TRBV5-6 with TRBJ1-6; D not certain. The V end lost 5 bases, the J end lost 13 bases, and 22 bases lay between the germline ends. CDR3 length equals 15 residues. The germline V gene has CDR1 SGHDT and CDR2 YYEEEE. CDR3 sequence: CASSRVGNQFSPLHF. CDR3 coding DNA: TGTGCCAGCAGTCGGGTGGGCAATCAGTTCTCCCCCCTCCACTTT. The whole variable domain, remainder taken from reference TRBV5-6 and TRBJ1-6, is DAGVTQSPTHLIKTRGQQVTLRCSPKSGHDTVSWYQQALGQGPQFIFQYYEEEERQRGNFPDRFSGHQFPNYSSELNVNALLLGDSALYLCASSRVGNQFSPLHFGNGTRLTVT.

This clonotype was observed a handful of times. The gene calls are TRBV9 and TRBJ1-4; 9 positions agree with TRBD1. Trimming cost V 3 bases and J 8 bases; bases outside gene matches: 11. The CDR3 spans 16 residues. The germline CDR1 and CDR2 sequences are SGDLS and YYNGEE. CDR3 region: CASSEQDRGGEEKLFF. DNA for the CDR3: TGTGCCAGCAGCGAACAGGACAGGGGAGGAGAAGAAAAACTGTTTTTT.

This clonotype was recorded only once. J is TRBJ2-1 and V is TRBV24-1; no clear D. Trimming removed 5 bases at V and 0 bases at J, with 13 bases between. Germline CDR1 KGHDR, CDR2 SFDVKD. This CDR3 has 16 amino acids. The CDR3 reads CATSASTASSYNEQFF. DNA for the CDR3: TGTGCCACCAGTGCAAGTACGGCTAGCTCCTACAATGAGCAGTTCTTC.

This clonotype appeared a few times. The chain couples TRBV12-3 or TRBV12-4 to TRBJ2-1, with a tentative D call TRBD2 (5 bases). V was clipped by 3 bases and J by 2 bases, with 14 bases between them. The CDR3 consists of 16 residues. This chain's CDR3 is CASSFPPGNPYNEQFF. CDR3 coding DNA: TGTGCCAGCAGTTTCCCTCCGGGGAATCCCTACAATGAGCAGTTCTTC.

This sequence joins TRBV11-2 and TRBJ2-2; D may correspond to TRBD1 or TRBD2 (5 bases each). V was cut by 2 bases and J by 13 bases, with 8 bases left in between. Germline CDR1 is SGHAT and CDR2 is FQNNGV. This CDR3 is 11 amino acids long. CDR3 nucleotides: TGTGCCAGCAGCTTATCCGGGACGCTGTTTTTT. Protein product: CASSLSGTLFF.

This clonotype was observed a handful of times. The gene calls are TRBV7-6 and TRBJ2-5; 11 bases fit TRBD1. The CDR3 is 14 residues long. V shed 5 bases, J shed 6 bases, and the junction held 5 bases outside the gene matches. CDR1 and CDR2 (germline): SGHVS, FNYEAQ. CDR3 in DNA: TGTGCCAGCAGCCCAGGGACAGGGGGGCAGACCCAGTACTTC. Translation gives CASSPGTGGQTQYF. Looking up the rest from reference TRBV7-6 and TRBJ2-5 gives the full variable domain: GAGVSQSPRYKVTKRGQDVALRCDPISGHVSLYWYRQALGQGPEFLTYFNYEAQQDKSGLPNDRFSAERPEGSISTLTIQRTEQRDSAMYRCASSPGTGGQTQYFGPGTRLLVL.

The V call is TRBV9, the J call TRBJ2-1; 12 nucleotides agree with TRBD2. This CDR3 contains 15 residues. V lost 0 bases and J lost 7; bases outside the gene matches: 2. Germline CDR1 and CDR2: SGDLS and YYNGEE. The CDR3 sequence: CASSVEGTSGNEQFF. The CDR3 coding sequence is TGTGCCAGCAGCGTAGAGGGGACTAGCGGGAATGAGCAGTTCTTC.

This clonotype was seen repeatedly, ten times or more. The DNA for the CDR3 is TGTGCCAGCAGTGAAGGGACAGGGAACTACGAGCAGTACTTC. Its translation: CASSEGTGNYEQYF. The rearrangement links TRBV2 to TRBJ2-5; 8 positions match TRBD1. The J call may be incorrect, as the DNA end agrees better with TRBJ2-7. Germline loops: CDR1 SNHLY, CDR2 FYNNEI. The CDR3 length is 14 residues.

V is TRBV3-1 and J is TRBJ2-5; either TRBD1 or TRBD2 may fit D (5 bases each). The CDR3 length is 15 residues. Trimming pared 4 bases from V and 3 bases from J, leaving 15 bases between. Germline V gene data show CDR1 as LGHDT and CDR2 as YNNKEL (reference sequence). The CDR3 sequence: CASSRTGTEEETQYF. As DNA, the CDR3 is TGTGCCAGCAGCCGAACCGGGACGGAGGAAGAGACCCAGTACTTC.

A few counts support this clonotype. The V gene is TRBV12-3 or TRBV12-4, the J gene TRBJ1-5; perhaps TRBD1 as D (6 bases). V was trimmed by 6 bases and J by 7 bases, leaving 16 bases between them. The CDR3 contains 14 residues. CDR3 protein: CASRWEGEGQPQHF. CDR3 nucleotide sequence: TGTGCCAGCAGGTGGGAGGGGGAGGGCCAGCCCCAGCATTTT.

The V call is TRBV7-2, the J call TRBJ1-2; D is possibly TRBD1 (6 bases). V was clipped by 1 base and J by 6 bases, with 9 bases between them. The CDR3 has 13 amino acids. Germline CDR1 is SGHTA and CDR2 is FQGNSA. The CDR3: CASSLGQEDGYTF. The CDR3 nucleotides are TGTGCCAGCAGCTTAGGACAGGAGGATGGCTACACCTTC.

This clonotype showed up just a few times. V is TRBV5-1 and J is TRBJ2-1; D call uncertain. The J call may not be correct, given that the DNA end is closer to TRBJ2-7. The CDR3 loop spans 15 amino acids. Germline-derived CDR1 and CDR2 are SGHRS and YFSETQ. CDR3 region: CASSLGPGISYEQYF. CDR3 in DNA: TGCGCCAGCAGCTTGGGTCCCGGCATTTCCTACGAGCAGTACTTC.

This clonotype has ten or more counts. The chain has TRBV12-3 or TRBV12-4 and TRBJ1-4; D not certain. Deletions cut 3 bases from V and 0 bases from J, with 5 bases between. The CDR3 runs to 14 residues. The CDR3 bases are TGTGCCAGCAGTTTCGGTGCAACTAATGAAAAACTGTTTTTT. Protein product: CASSFGATNEKLFF.

The CDR3 sequence is CASSLPRLSSNEKLFF. CDR3 bases: TGTGCCAGCAGCTTACCCCGACTGAGTTCTAATGAAAAACTGTTTTTT. The chain uses TRBV7-2 and TRBJ1-4; no clear D gene. The V gene's germline CDR1 is SGHTA and CDR2 FQGNSA. The length of the CDR3 is 16 residues. The germline V and J ends were trimmed by 2 bases and 3 bases, with 13 bases remaining between them.

This clonotype has a handful of counts. V usage is TRBV4-2 and J usage is TRBJ2-4, with D possibly TRBD2 on 6 matching bases. The V end lost 0 bases, the J end lost 6 bases, and 12 bases lay between the germline ends. This CDR3 has 15 amino acids. Germline V gene sequence: CDR1 LGHNA, CDR2 YNFKEQ. The CDR3 loop reads CASSQEVGRRNIQYF. CDR3 nucleotides: TGTGCCAGCAGCCAAGAAGTGGGGAGGCGAAACATTCAGTACTTC.

The chain links TRBV7-6 to TRBJ2-5; maybe TRBD2 (6 bases). CDR1 is SGHVS, CDR2 FNYEAQ, per germline. The ends were cut back, 4 bases at V and 5 bases at J, with 17 bases in the middle. The CDR3 runs 15 residues. The CDR3 nucleotides read TGTGCCAGCAGCTCCCACGGGGGACTGGGGGAGACCCAGTACTTC. This gives the protein CASSSHGGLGETQYF.

This clonotype was counted a few times. The junction differs from germline at one of its ends, possibly a read error. V gene TRBV25-1 combines with J gene TRBJ2-5; D gene unclear. Per the germline V gene, CDR1 is MGHDK and CDR2 is SYGVNS. This CDR3 spans 15 amino acids. The CDR3 DNA is TGTGCCAGCAGTGAATACGGGTTTGGTCAAGGGACCCAGTACTTC. Translation gives CASSEYGFGQGTQYF.

This clonotype came up a few times. This chain links TRBV12-3 or TRBV12-4 with TRBJ2-5; 8 bases are a match to TRBD1. Near its end, the DNA agrees better with TRBJ2-7, so the J call may be wrong. The length of the CDR3 is 14 residues. In DNA, the CDR3 is TGTGCCAGCAGTCTGGGACAGGAGCACTACGAGCAGTACTTC. It yields the protein CASSLGQEHYEQYF.

The V call is TRBV7-9, the J call TRBJ2-1; TRBD1 matches at 8 bases. V gave up 0 bases and J gave up 6 bases; unmatched junction bases: 13. CDR1 is SEHNR, CDR2 FQNEAQ, per germline (reference sequence). The CDR3 has 18 residues. In DNA form, the CDR3 reads TGTGCCAGCAGCTTAGCGGCCTTCGGACAGGGAGGTCCCAATGAGCAGTTCTTC. Translated, it gives CASSLAAFGQGGPNEQFF.

The chain employs TRBV20-1 and TRBJ1-2; D is ambiguous. Trimming shortened V by 0 bases and J by 8 bases, and 10 bases separated the two germline ends. This CDR3 spans 12 amino acids. Germline CDR1 and CDR2: DFQATT and SNEGSKA (reference sequence). CDR3 nucleotide sequence: TGCAGTGCTAGAGATGGTCTAGAGGGCTACACCTTC. Its translation is CSARDGLEGYTF.

The genes are TRBV6-5 and TRBJ2-5; D may be TRBD1 or TRBD2 (5 bases each). V lost 6 bases to trimming and J lost 7 bases, with 12 bases between them. There are 12 residues in the CDR3. Germline assignment: CDR1 MNHEY and CDR2 SVGAGI. The CDR3 reads CASSRDGLTQYF. The CDR3 DNA follows: TGTGCCAGCAGCCGGGACGGCCTGACCCAGTACTTC.

This sequence joins TRBV3-1 and TRBJ2-2, with D unresolved. The CDR3 contains 14 residues. Per the germline V gene, CDR1 is LGHDT and CDR2 is YNNKEL (reference sequence). With 1 base removed from V and 7 bases from J, the gap between germline ends came to 10 bases. In nucleotides, the CDR3 is TGTGCCAGCAGCCAAGCAGAACACCTCGGGGAGCTGTTTTTT. It specifies CASSQAEHLGELFF.

The rearrangement links TRBV2 to TRBJ1-4; D is unresolved. Germline assignment: CDR1 SNHLY and CDR2 FYNNEI. This CDR3 has 13 amino acids. Trimming took off 7 bases at V and 4 bases at J, with 10 bases between the two ends. The CDR3 DNA reads as TGTGCCAGCAATGGAGGGATTAATGAAAAACTGTTTTTT. As protein: CASNGGINEKLFF.

This clonotype has just a few counts. The gene calls are TRBV29-1 and TRBJ2-7, with D tentatively TRBD1 or TRBD2 (7 bases each). The length of the CDR3 is 14 residues. V was cut by 7 bases and J by 6 bases, with 22 bases left in between. The germline V gene has CDR1 SQVTM and CDR2 ANQGSEA. The CDR3 nucleotides are TGCAGCGCCTGGGAGGGACAGCGGTCTGGCGAGCAGTACTTC. Translation: CSAWEGQRSGEQYF.

This clonotype was counted a few times. V gene TRBV3-1 combines with J gene TRBJ2-7; a possible D gene is TRBD1 (5 bases). This CDR3 is 19 amino acids long. V gave up 0 bases and J gave up 2 bases, with 23 bases separating them. The germline V gene has CDR1 LGHDT and CDR2 YNNKEL (reference sequence). This CDR3 is CASSQDPTEEREVPYEQYF. Written as DNA, the CDR3 is TGTGCCAGCAGCCAAGACCCGACAGAAGAAAGAGAGGTCCCCTACGAGCAGTACTTC.

This clonotype showed up just a few times. A much more abundant neighbour one base away suggests this may be a read error. The gene calls are TRBV11-2 and TRBJ2-3; D is ambiguous. This CDR3 comprises 12 residues. V shed 7 bases and J shed 0 bases, with 5 bases lying between them. From germline, CDR1 is SGHAT and CDR2 FQNNGV. This CDR3 reads CASTPSTDTQYF. DNA of the CDR3: TGTGCCAGCACCCCTAGCACAGATACGCAGTATTTT.